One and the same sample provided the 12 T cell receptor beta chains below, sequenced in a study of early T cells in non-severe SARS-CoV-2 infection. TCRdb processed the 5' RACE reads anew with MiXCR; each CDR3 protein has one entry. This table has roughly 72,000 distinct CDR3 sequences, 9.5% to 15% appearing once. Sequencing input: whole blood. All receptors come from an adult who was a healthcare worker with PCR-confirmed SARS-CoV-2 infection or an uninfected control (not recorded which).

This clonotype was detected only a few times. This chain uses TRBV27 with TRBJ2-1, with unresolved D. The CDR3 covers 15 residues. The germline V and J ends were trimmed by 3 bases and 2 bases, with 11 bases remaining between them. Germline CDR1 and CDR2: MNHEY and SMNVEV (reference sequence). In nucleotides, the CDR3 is TGTGCCAGCAGTTTCGGAACTACCACCTACAATGAGCAGTTCTTC. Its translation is CASSFGTTTYNEQFF.

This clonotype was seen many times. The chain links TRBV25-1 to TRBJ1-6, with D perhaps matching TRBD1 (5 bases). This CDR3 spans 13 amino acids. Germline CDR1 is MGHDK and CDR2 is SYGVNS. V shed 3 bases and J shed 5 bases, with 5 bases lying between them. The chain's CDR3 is CASSDRDNSPLHF. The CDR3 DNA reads TGTGCCAGCAGTGACAGGGATAATTCACCCCTCCACTTT.

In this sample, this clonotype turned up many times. CDR3 nucleotides: TGTGCCAGCAGTGAATATATTTCCGGGCTAGCGGGGGGCCTATACAATGAGCAGTTCTTC. This encodes CASSEYISGLAGGLYNEQFF. The chain links TRBV25-1 to TRBJ2-1; 11 nucleotides align to TRBD2. The J segment lost 4 bases and the V segment lost 0 bases, leaving 14 bases of the junction unmatched. The CDR3 has 20 amino acids. CDR1 and CDR2 from the germline V gene are MGHDK and SYGVNS. The full variable domain, rest sourced from reference TRBV25-1 and TRBJ2-1, is EADIYQTPRYLVIGTGKKITLECSQTMGHDKMYWYQQDPGMELHLIHYSYGVNSTEKGDLSSESTVSRIRTEHFPLTLESARPSHTSQYLCASSEYISGLAGGLYNEQFFGPGTRLTVL.

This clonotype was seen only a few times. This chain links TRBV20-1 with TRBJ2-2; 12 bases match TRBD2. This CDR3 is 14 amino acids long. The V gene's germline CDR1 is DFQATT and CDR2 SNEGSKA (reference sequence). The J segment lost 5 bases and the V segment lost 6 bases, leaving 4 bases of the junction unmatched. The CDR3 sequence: CSARTSGTTGELFF. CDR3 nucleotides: TGCAGTGCAAGGACTAGCGGGACGACCGGGGAGCTGTTTTTT.

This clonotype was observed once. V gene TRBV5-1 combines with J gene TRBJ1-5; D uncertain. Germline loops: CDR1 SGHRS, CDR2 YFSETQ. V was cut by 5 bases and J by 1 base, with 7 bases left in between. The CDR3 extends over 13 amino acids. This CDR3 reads CASRSGSNQPQHF. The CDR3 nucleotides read TGCGCCAGCAGGTCAGGAAGCAATCAGCCCCAGCATTTT.

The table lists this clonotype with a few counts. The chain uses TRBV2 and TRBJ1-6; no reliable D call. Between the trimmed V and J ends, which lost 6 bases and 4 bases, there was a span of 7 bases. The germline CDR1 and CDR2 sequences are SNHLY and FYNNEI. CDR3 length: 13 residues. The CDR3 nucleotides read TGTGCCAGCAGCCCAGCTTATAATTCACCCCTCCACTTT. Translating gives CASSPAYNSPLHF.

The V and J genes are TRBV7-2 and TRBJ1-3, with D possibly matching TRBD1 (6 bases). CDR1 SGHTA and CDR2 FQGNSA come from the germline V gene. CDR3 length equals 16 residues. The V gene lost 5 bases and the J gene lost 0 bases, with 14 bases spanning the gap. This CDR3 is CASSPKGRGSGNTIYF. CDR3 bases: TGTGCCAGCAGCCCCAAGGGCAGGGGCTCTGGAAACACCATATATTTT.

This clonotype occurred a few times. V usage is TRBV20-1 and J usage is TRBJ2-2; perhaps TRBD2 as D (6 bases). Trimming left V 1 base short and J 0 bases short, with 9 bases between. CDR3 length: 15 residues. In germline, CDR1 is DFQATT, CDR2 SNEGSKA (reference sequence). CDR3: CSARGLASNTGELFF. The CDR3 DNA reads TGCAGTGCTAGAGGCCTAGCGTCGAACACCGGGGAGCTGTTTTTT.

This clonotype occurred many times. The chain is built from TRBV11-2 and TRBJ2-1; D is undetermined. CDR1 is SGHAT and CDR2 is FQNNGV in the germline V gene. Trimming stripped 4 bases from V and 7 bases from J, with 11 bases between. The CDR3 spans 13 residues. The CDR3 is CASSSSLENEQFF. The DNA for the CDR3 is TGTGCCAGCAGCTCGTCCCTAGAGAATGAGCAGTTCTTC.

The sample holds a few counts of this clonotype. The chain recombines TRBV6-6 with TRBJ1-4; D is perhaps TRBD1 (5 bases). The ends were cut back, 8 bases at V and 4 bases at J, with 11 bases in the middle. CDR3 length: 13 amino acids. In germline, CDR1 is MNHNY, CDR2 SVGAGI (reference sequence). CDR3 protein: CASGTEFNEKLFF. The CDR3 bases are TGTGCCAGCGGGACGGAATTTAATGAAAAACTGTTTTTT.

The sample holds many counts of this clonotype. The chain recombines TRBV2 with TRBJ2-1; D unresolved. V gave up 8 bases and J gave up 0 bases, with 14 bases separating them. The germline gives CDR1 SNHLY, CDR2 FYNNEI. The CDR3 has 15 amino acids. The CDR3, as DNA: TGTGCCAGCTCCAAGCTTCCTCACTCCTACAATGAGCAGTTCTTC. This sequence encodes CASSKLPHSYNEQFF.

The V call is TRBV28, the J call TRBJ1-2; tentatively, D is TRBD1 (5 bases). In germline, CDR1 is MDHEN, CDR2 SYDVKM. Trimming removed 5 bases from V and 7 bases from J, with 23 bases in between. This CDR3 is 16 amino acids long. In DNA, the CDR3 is TGTGCCAGCAGTGAACCGGGACGCAGGCATTTAGGTGGCTACACCTTC. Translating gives CASSEPGRRHLGGYTF.